This TCR beta chain originates from a study of response to subunit inactivated influenza vaccine. Whole-study findings and limits: The authors suggested that few new T cells are recruited per seasonal influenza vaccination.

Germline CDR1 is SGHRS and CDR2 is YFSETQ. V was cut by 0 bases and J by 8 bases, with 14 bases left in between. The CDR3 loop spans 14 amino acids. Each CDR3 protein gets one entry after TCRdb re-called the RT-PCR reads with MiXCR. This table holds approximately 530,000 distinct CDR3 sequences, 6.5% to 8% found once. This clonotype came up many times. Its antigen remains unknown. The input for sequencing was PBMCs from blood, taken around 25 months after vaccination. The receptor comes from a man aged 50-75 years who received an inactivated influenza vaccine. This chain links TRBV5-1 with TRBJ1-1; a weak D match, TRBD1 (6 bases). CDR3 loop: CASSLAGRTVEAFF. In DNA form, the CDR3 reads TGCGCCAGCAGCTTGGCTGGTAGGACAGTAGAAGCTTTCTTT.